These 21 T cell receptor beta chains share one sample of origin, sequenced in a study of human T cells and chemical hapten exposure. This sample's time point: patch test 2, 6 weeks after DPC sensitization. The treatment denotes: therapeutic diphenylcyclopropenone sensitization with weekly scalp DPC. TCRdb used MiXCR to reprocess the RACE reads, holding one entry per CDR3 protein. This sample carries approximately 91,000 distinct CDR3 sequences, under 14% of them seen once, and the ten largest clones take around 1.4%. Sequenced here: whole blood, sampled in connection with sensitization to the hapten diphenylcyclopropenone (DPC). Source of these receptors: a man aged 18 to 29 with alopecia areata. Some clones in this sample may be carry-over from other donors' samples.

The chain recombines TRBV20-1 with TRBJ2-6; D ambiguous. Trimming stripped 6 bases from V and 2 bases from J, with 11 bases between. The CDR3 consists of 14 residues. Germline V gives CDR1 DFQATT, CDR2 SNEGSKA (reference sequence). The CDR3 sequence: CSALAGTGANVLTF. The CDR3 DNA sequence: TGCAGTGCCCTCGCCGGAACTGGGGCCAACGTCCTGACTTTC.

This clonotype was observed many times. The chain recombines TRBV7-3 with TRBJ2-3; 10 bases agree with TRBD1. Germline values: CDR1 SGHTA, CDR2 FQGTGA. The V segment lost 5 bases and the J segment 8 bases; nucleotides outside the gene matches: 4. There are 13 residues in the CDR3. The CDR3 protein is CASSGTGVGTQYF. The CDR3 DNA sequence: TGTGCCAGCAGCGGGACAGGGGTCGGTACGCAGTATTTT. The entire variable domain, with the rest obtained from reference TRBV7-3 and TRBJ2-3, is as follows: GAGVSQTPSNKVTEKGKYVELRCDPISGHTALYWYRQSLGQGPEFLIYFQGTGAADDSGLPNDRFFAVRPEGSVSTLKIQRTERGDSAVYLCASSGTGVGTQYFGPGTRLTVL.

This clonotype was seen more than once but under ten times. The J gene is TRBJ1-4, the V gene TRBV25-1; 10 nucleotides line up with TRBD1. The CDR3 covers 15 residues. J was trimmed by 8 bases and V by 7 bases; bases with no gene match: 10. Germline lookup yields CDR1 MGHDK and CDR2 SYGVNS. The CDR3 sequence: CASTSMGQGKEKLFF. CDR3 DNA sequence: TGTGCCAGCACCTCCATGGGACAGGGGAAAGAAAAACTGTTTTTT.

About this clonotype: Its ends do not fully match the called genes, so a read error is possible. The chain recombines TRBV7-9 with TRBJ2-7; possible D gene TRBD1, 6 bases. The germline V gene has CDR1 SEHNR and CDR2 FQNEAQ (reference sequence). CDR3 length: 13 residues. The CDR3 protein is CASSFTGSSEQYF. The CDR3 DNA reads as TGTGCCAGCAGCTTTACAGGGTCCTCCGAGCAGTACTTC. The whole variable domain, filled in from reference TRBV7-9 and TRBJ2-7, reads DTGVSQNPRHKITKRGQNVTFRCDPISEHNRLYWYRQTLGQGPEFLTYFQNEAQLEKSRLLSDRFSAERPKGSFSTLEIQRTEQGDSAMYLCASSFTGSSEQYFGPGTRLTVT.

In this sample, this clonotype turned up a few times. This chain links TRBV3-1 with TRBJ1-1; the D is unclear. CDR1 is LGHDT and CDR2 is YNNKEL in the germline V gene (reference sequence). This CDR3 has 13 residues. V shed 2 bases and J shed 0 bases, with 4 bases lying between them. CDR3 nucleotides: TGTGCCAGCAGCCAAAGGATGAACACTGAAGCTTTCTTT. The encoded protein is CASSQRMNTEAFF.

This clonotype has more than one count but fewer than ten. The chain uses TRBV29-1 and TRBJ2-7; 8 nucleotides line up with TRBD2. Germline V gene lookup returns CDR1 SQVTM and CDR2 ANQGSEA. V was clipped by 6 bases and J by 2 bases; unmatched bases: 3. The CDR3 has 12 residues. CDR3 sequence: CSVSLAAYEQYF. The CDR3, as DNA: TGCAGCGTCTCACTAGCGGCCTACGAGCAGTACTTC.

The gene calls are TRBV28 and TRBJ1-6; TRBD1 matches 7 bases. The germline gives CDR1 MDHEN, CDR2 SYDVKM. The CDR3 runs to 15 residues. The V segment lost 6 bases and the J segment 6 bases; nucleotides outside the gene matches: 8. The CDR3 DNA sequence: TGTGCCAGCAGGCCGGGACAGCTAATTAATTCACCCCTCCACTTT. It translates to CASRPGQLINSPLHF.

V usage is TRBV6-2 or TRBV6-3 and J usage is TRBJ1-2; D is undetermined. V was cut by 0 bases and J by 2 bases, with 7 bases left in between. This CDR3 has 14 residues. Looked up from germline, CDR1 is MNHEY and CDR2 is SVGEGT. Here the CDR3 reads CASSYSKRNYGYTF. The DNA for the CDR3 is TGTGCCAGCAGTTACTCGAAACGGAACTATGGCTACACCTTC.

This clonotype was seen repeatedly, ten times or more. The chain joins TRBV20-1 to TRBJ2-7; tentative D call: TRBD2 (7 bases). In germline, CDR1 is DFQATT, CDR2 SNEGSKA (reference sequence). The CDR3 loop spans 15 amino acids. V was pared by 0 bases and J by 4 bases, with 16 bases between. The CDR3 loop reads CSARDLGGPRYEQYV. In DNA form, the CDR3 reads TGCAGTGCTAGAGATCTGGGGGGGCCTCGATACGAGCAGTACGTC.

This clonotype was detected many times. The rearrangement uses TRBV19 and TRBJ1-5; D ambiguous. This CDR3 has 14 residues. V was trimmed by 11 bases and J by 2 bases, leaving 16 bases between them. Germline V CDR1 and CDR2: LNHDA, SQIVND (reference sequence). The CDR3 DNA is TGTGCCGTAGATGCGGGCTTGGGCAATCAGCCCCAGCATTTT. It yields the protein CAVDAGLGNQPQHF.

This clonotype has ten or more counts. The CDR3 sequence: CASSQAYWLNNEQFF. CDR3 nucleotides: TGTGCCAGCAGCCAGGCTTACTGGCTTAACAATGAGCAGTTCTTC. The chain uses TRBV7-8 and TRBJ2-1; D not certain. From germline, CDR1 is SGHVS and CDR2 FQNEAQ. CDR3 length: 15 residues. V was cut by 5 bases and J by 5 bases, with 16 bases left in between.

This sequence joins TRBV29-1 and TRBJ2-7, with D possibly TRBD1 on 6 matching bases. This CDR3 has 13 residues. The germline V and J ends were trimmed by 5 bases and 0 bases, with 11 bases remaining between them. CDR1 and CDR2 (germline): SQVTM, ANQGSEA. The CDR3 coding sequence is TGCAGCGTTCAAGGACAGATCTCCTACGAGCAGTACTTC. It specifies CSVQGQISYEQYF.

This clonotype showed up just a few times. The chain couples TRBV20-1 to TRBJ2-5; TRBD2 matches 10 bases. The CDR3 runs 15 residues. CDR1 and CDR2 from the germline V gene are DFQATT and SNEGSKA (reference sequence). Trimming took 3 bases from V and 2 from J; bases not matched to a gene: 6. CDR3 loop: CSASLTSGVQETQYF. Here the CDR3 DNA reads TGCAGTGCTAGCCTAACTAGCGGGGTTCAAGAGACCCAGTACTTC.

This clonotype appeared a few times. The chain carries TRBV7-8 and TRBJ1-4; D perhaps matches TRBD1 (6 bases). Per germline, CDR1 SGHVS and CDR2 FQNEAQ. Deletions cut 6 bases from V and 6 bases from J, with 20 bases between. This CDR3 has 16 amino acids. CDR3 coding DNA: TGTGCCAGCAGTTCCAACCGGGAGGCAGGGGATGAAAAACTGTTTTTT. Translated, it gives CASSSNREAGDEKLFF.

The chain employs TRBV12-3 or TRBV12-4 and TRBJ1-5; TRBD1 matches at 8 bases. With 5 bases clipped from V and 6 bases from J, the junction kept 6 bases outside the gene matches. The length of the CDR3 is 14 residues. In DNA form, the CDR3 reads TGTGCCAGCAGTGTTACAGGGGGGGCTCAGCCCCAGCATTTT. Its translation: CASSVTGGAQPQHF.

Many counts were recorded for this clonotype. The DNA for the CDR3 is TGTGCCAGCACCCTCGTCAAACGCAGCGAGCAGTACTTC. As protein: CASTLVKRSEQYF. This rearrangement joins TRBV2 to TRBJ2-7; D is uncertain. This CDR3 contains 13 residues. V shed 7 bases and J shed 6 bases, with 16 bases lying between them. CDR1 is SNHLY and CDR2 is FYNNEI in the germline V gene.

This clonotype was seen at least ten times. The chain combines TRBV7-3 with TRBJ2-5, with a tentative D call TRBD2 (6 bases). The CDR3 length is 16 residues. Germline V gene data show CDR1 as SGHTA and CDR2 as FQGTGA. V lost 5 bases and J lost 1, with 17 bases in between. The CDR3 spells CASSPIHRGTQETQYF. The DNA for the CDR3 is TGTGCCAGCAGCCCCATTCACCGGGGGACCCAAGAGACCCAGTACTTC.

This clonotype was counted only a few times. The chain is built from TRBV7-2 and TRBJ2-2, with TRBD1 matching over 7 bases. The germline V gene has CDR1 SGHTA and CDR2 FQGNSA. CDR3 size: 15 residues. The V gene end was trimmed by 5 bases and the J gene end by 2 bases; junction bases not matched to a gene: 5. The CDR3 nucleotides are TGTGCCAGCAGCGTCCGGGACAGAAACACCGGGGAGCTGTTTTTT. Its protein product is CASSVRDRNTGELFF.

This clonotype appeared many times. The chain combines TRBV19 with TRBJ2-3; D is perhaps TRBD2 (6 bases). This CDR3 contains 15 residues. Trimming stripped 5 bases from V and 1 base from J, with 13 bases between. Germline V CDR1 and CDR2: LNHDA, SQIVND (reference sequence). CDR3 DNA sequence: TGTGCCAGTAGTTCCCCTCCGGGGGGCACAGATACGCAGTATTTT. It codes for CASSSPPGGTDTQYF.

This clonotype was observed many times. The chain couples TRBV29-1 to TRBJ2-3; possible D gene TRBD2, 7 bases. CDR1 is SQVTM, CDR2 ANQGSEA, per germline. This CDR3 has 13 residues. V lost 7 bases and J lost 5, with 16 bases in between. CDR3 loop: CSAGGQLRDTQYF. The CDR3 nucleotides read TGCAGCGCGGGGGGCCAGCTCAGAGATACGCAGTATTTT.

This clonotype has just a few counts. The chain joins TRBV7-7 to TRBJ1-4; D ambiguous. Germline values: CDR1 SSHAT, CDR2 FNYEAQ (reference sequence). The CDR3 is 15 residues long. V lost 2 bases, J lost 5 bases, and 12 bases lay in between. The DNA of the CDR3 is TGTGCCAGCAGCTTACGTCCCGGGGAGAATGAAAAACTGTTTTTT. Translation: CASSLRPGENEKLFF.